This section outlines one T cell receptor beta chain sequence together with its context. Its target is not known. The sample originates from a study of T-cell memory formation after mild COVID-19. Whole-study findings and limits: Confirmation was lacking for SARS-CoV-2 specificity of second-wave clones that peaked on day 37. Whereas later expanders leaned CD4+, clones contracting day 15 to 85 showed a balanced CD4/CD8 makeup. Pre-infection memory carried some responding clones, suggesting that cross-reactive memory joined.

The CDR3 is 15 amino acids. Germline CDR1 reads MNHNY; CDR2 reads SVGAGI (reference sequence). V lost 6 bases, J lost 1 base, and 3 bases stayed unmatched. Constant-segment-primed 5'RACE gave TCR alpha and TCR beta cDNA libraries with sample barcodes and UMIs. TCRdb re-derived calls from the 5' RACE reads in MiXCR, one entry per CDR3 protein. The profile shows 430,000 or so distinct CDR3 sequences, 20% to 25% of them singletons. V is TRBV6-6 and J is TRBJ2-3, with 11 bases lining up with TRBD2. The sample taken for sequencing was PBMCs or a T cell subset sorted from them (not recorded which). The TCR originated in an adult woman who had mild COVID-19 (a few samples of this study predate the infection). Cell type and time point are not known. Here the CDR3 reads CASRPLAGGTDTQYF. The DNA for the CDR3 is TGTGCCAGCAGACCACTAGCGGGGGGCACAGATACGCAGTATTTT.